Listed here are 24 T cell receptor beta chains from one sample, sequenced in a study of cytomegalovirus exposure and HLA in healthy donors. Amplification used 60 Vbeta primers and 13 Jbeta primers. Sequencing used immunoSEQ multiplex PCR; TCRdb keeps in-frame clones, though not all of them. The sample lists 180,000 or so clones, 82% occurring once. Input material: PBMCs. These receptors were taken from a woman aged 45-65 years in good health and CMV-seropositive.

The genes are TRBV7-9 and TRBJ2-2; TRBD2 aligns across 7 bases. The CDR3 spans 18 residues. J gave up 4 bases and V 1 base, and 12 bases lay outside the gene matches. Germline assignment: CDR1 SEHNR and CDR2 FQNEAQ (reference sequence). The CDR3 DNA reads as TGTGCCAGCAGCTTAGGAACACCGGGACTAACGCGCACCGGGGAGCTGTTTTTT. Translated: CASSLGTPGLTRTGELFF.

This chain connects TRBV7-9 to TRBJ2-3; 8 nucleotides align to TRBD2. Germline assignment: CDR1 SEHNR and CDR2 FQNEAQ (reference sequence). CDR3 length equals 17 residues. Losses at the gene ends were 2 bases for V and 3 bases for J; bases not matched to a gene: 10. DNA for the CDR3: TGTGCCAGCAGCTTATCCACCTCTAGCGGGTGGACAGATACGCAGTATTTT. This encodes CASSLSTSSGWTDTQYF.

The chain recombines TRBV6-1 with TRBJ2-5; D perhaps matches TRBD1 (6 bases). The end of the DNA is better explained by TRBJ2-7, so the J call may be wrong. This CDR3 has 15 amino acids. Germline loops: CDR1 MNHNS, CDR2 SASEGT. In nucleotides, the CDR3 is TGTGCCTGTGGTGCGCTACAGGGCTATTCCTACGAGCAGTACTTC. Translating gives CACGALQGYSYEQYF.

The chain recombines TRBV10-3 with TRBJ1-5; D remains unclear. CDR3 length: 17 amino acids. Between the trimmed V and J ends, which lost 0 bases and 2 bases, there was a span of 14 bases. CDR1 is ENHRY and CDR2 is SYGVKD in the germline V gene. Written as DNA, the CDR3 is TGTGCCATCAGTGAGTCGTTTCCCCCCGAGGGCAATCAGCCCCAGCATTTT. Translated: CAISESFPPEGNQPQHF.

This chain uses TRBV11-2 with TRBJ2-2; D uncertain. Per germline, CDR1 SGHAT and CDR2 FQNNGV. The V and J ends lost 0 bases and 8 bases respectively, with 7 bases between them. This CDR3 has 13 amino acids. The CDR3 here is CASSLDSRGELFF. The CDR3 region has the DNA TGTGCCAGCAGCTTAGATTCTAGGGGGGAGCTGTTTTTT.

The J gene is TRBJ2-2, the V gene TRBV2; 9 nucleotides match TRBD2. Germline V gene data show CDR1 as SNHLY and CDR2 as FYNNEI. J lost 5 bases, V lost 4 bases, and 14 bases had no gene match. CDR3 length equals 18 residues. The CDR3 is CASSAMASGTTETGELFF. The CDR3 DNA reads TGTGCCAGCAGTGCTATGGCTAGCGGGACGACTGAGACCGGGGAGCTGTTTTTT. Using reference TRBV2 and TRBJ2-2 for the parts outside the CDR3, the full variable domain is EPEVTQTPSHQVTQMGQEVILRCVPISNHLYFYWYRQILGQKVEFLVSFYNNEISEKSEIFDDQFSVERPDGSNFTLKIRSTKLEDSAMYFCASSAMASGTTETGELFFGEGSRLTVL.

This clone has only a few counts. This chain connects TRBV28 to TRBJ2-1, with TRBD2 identical over 8 bases. Germline V gene data show CDR1 as MDHEN and CDR2 as SYDVKM. With V trimmed by 6 bases and J by 6 bases, 7 bases remained unmatched. The CDR3 totals 14 residues. The CDR3, as DNA: TGTGCCAGCAGCTTTGGGCTAGCGGGCAATGAGCAGTTCTTC. This codes for CASSFGLAGNEQFF.

This CDR3 reads CASSQDWGPQETQYF. CDR3 bases: TGTGCCAGCAGCCAAGATTGGGGCCCCCAAGAGACCCAGTACTTC. The V and J genes are TRBV14 and TRBJ2-5; tentatively, D is TRBD1 (5 bases). Per germline, CDR1 SGHDN and CDR2 FVKESK. The V end lost 0 bases, the J end lost 1 base, and 9 bases lay between the germline ends. This CDR3 has 15 amino acids.

This chain connects TRBV4-1 to TRBJ2-7; D is possibly TRBD1 (6 bases). V lost 1 base and J 2 bases, leaving 15 bases between the germline ends. Germline assignment: CDR1 MGHRA and CDR2 YSYEKL. The CDR3 is 16 amino acids. The CDR3 reads CASSQAEDSATYEQYF. CDR3 bases: TGCGCCAGCAGCCAAGCCGAGGACAGTGCTACCTACGAGCAGTACTTC.

The rearrangement uses TRBV19 and TRBJ1-2, with 7 nucleotides matching TRBD1. V lost 5 bases to trimming and J lost 0 bases; unmatched junction nucleotides: 6. The length of the CDR3 is 15 residues. Per germline, CDR1 LNHDA and CDR2 SQIVND (reference sequence). The CDR3 sequence is CASSPGQTTNYGYTF. In nucleotides, the CDR3 is TGTGCCAGTAGTCCGGGACAGACCACTAACTATGGCTACACCTTC.

The chain carries TRBV19 and TRBJ1-1; no firm D call. Trimming shortened V by 1 base and J by 3 bases, and 6 bases separated the two germline ends. The CDR3 has 13 amino acids. Germline V gene sequence: CDR1 LNHDA, CDR2 SQIVND (reference sequence). CDR3 sequence: CASSIGSDTEAFF. The CDR3 nucleotides are TGTGCCAGTAGTATAGGAAGCGACACTGAAGCTTTCTTT. Together with reference TRBV19 and TRBJ1-1, the CDR3 gives the full variable domain: DGGITQSPKYLFRKEGQNVTLSCEQNLNHDAMYWYRQDPGQGLRLIYYSQIVNDFQKGDIAEGYSVSREKKESFPLTVTSAQKNPTAFYLCASSIGSDTEAFFGQGTRLTVV.

The V and J genes are TRBV4-1 and TRBJ2-3, with 8 bases lining up with TRBD1. CDR3 length: 14 residues. Germline CDR1 MGHRA, CDR2 YSYEKL. Germline trimming cut 3 bases from V and 2 bases from J; bases unmatched to any gene: 1. CDR3 loop: CASSQDRDTDTQYF. In DNA form, the CDR3 reads TGCGCCAGCAGCCAGGACAGGGACACAGATACGCAGTATTTT.

This clone was counted a few times. The V and J genes are TRBV2 and TRBJ1-2, with a possible D match to TRBD1 (6 bases). Trimming removed 5 bases from V and 2 bases from J, with 12 bases in between. CDR1 SNHLY and CDR2 FYNNEI come from the germline V gene. This CDR3 comprises 14 residues. CDR3 loop: CASSRGSANYGYTF. In DNA, the CDR3 is TGTGCCAGCAGTAGGGGGTCAGCGAACTATGGCTACACCTTC.

The chain employs TRBV5-8 and TRBJ2-1, with D unresolved. V was pared by 2 bases and J by 1 base, with 7 bases between. The CDR3 is made up of 14 amino acids. The germline CDR1 and CDR2 sequences are SGHTS and YDEGEE. The CDR3 nucleotides are TGTGCCAGCAGCTTTCTCAGTTCCTACAATGAGCAGTTCTTC. This encodes CASSFLSSYNEQFF.

As concerns this clone: The sample carries other DNA sequences with the same CDR3. The chain carries TRBV27 and TRBJ2-3, with 7 bases fitting TRBD2. The V and J ends lost 4 bases and 2 bases, in that order; junction bases with no gene match: 9. The CDR3 totals 16 residues. Per germline, CDR1 MNHEY and CDR2 SMNVEV (reference sequence). CDR3 coding DNA: TGTGCCAGCAGTTCCCTCCAAAGCGGGACCACAGATACGCAGTATTTT. This sequence encodes CASSSLQSGTTDTQYF.

The chain carries TRBV4-2 and TRBJ2-7; 10 bases agree with TRBD2. CDR1 LGHNA and CDR2 YNFKEQ come from the germline V gene. This CDR3 contains 16 residues. The V segment lost 4 bases and the J segment 5 bases; nucleotides outside the gene matches: 11. The DNA for the CDR3 is TGTGCCAGCAGCCGAAGGGGCGGGACTAGCGTGGACGAGCAGTACTTC. Translating gives CASSRRGGTSVDEQYF.

Points on this clone: This sample includes further DNA sequences coding for the same CDR3. The CDR3 region is CASSYSGTGGVYEQYF. The CDR3 region has the DNA TGTGCCAGCAGTTACTCGGGGACAGGGGGCGTTTACGAGCAGTACTTC. This chain links TRBV6-5 with TRBJ2-7, with 12 positions matching TRBD1. The V gene's germline CDR1 is MNHEY and CDR2 SVGAGI. V shed 0 bases and J 4 bases; nucleotides not matched to a gene: 4. The length of the CDR3 is 16 residues.

In the case of this clone: The conserved phenylalanine or tryptophan normally closing the CDR3 is absent here, so this likely arose from a read error. The chain recombines TRBV29-1 with TRBJ2-7; possible D gene TRBD2, 5 bases. V was cut by 5 bases and J by 4 bases, with 15 bases left in between. The CDR3 is 13 residues long. Per germline, CDR1 SQVTM and CDR2 ANQGSEA. The CDR3 bases are TGCAGCGTTTTGGACTCCAACCTGTACGAGCAGTACTGC. Protein sequence: CSVLDSNLYEQYC.

This chain uses TRBV5-1 with TRBJ2-5; TRBD1 matches 7 bases. Germline V lookup: CDR1 SGHRS, CDR2 YFSETQ. V lost 4 bases to trimming and J lost 2 bases; unmatched junction nucleotides: 8. This CDR3 region has 15 residues. The chain's CDR3 is CASSMVPGGQETQYF. In DNA, the CDR3 is TGCGCCAGCAGCATGGTACCAGGGGGACAAGAGACCCAGTACTTC.

V and J are TRBV5-4 and TRBJ2-3, with 11 bases fitting TRBD1. CDR1 is SGHNT, CDR2 YYREEE, per germline (reference sequence). The CDR3 is 16 residues long. J gave up 3 bases and V 6 bases, and 9 bases lay outside the gene matches. CDR3 in DNA: TGTGCCAGCACCCTCTCCGGGACAGGGGGAACAGATACGCAGTATTTT. This encodes CASTLSGTGGTDTQYF.

This rearrangement joins TRBV4-1 to TRBJ2-7, with a possible D match to TRBD1 (5 bases). The CDR3 runs to 15 residues. The V gene lost 0 bases and the J gene lost 1 base, with 10 bases spanning the gap. In germline, CDR1 is MGHRA, CDR2 YSYEKL. DNA of the CDR3: TGCGCCAGCAGCCAAGAAGGGGCAGGATCCTACGAGCAGTACTTC. Translated, it gives CASSQEGAGSYEQYF.

The chain uses TRBV6-6 and TRBJ2-3; 8 positions match TRBD2. J was trimmed by 0 bases and V by 7 bases; bases with no gene match: 3. Germline V lookup: CDR1 MNHNY, CDR2 SVGAGI (reference sequence). This CDR3 contains 14 residues. CDR3 loop: CASKIAGSTDTQYF. The CDR3 region has the DNA TGTGCCAGCAAAATAGCGGGGAGCACAGATACGCAGTATTTT.

This sequence joins TRBV18 and TRBJ1-1; 10 nucleotides agree with TRBD1. Losses at the gene ends were 1 base for V and 5 bases for J; bases not matched to a gene: 1. This CDR3 has 14 residues. Germline CDR1 reads KGHSH; CDR2 reads LQKENI. The CDR3 DNA reads as TGTGCCAGCTCACCACGGGGACAGGGGACTGAAGCTTTCTTT. Translation: CASSPRGQGTEAFF.

A single count supports this clone. The chain recombines TRBV6-5 with TRBJ1-1; D is perhaps TRBD1 (6 bases). The CDR3 runs to 15 residues. V lost 0 bases to trimming and J lost 8 bases, with 16 bases between them. Germline values: CDR1 MNHEY, CDR2 SVGAGI. The CDR3 here is CASSYSVRGEGEAFF. The CDR3 DNA follows: TGTGCCAGCAGTTACTCGGTCAGGGGCGAGGGGGAAGCTTTCTTT.